Listed below are T cell receptor beta chains from one sample, sequenced in a study of blood T cell repertoires in COVID-19. The data were produced by immunoSEQ multiplex PCR, yet TCRdb's version contains in-frame clones alone and is incomplete. Here the sample spans just under 40,000 clones, 90% to 95% being singletons. The sequenced sample was peripheral blood. These receptor sequences come from a human donor with active COVID-19. The donor label of this sample is uncertain. Both conserved end residues are part of each CDR3. D genes are given only for firm matches.

D,V,J,CDR3
TRBD1,TRBV5-1,TRBJ2-1,CASSPGTGGQYNEQFF
TRBD2,TRBV7-2,TRBJ2-5,CASSLGGLAGLGTQYF
TRBD2,TRBV19,TRBJ2-5,CASSQGGGKTQYF
TRBD2,TRBV4-1,TRBJ2-3,CASSQDMSGGQLTDTQYF
-,TRBV18,TRBJ2-5,CASSPPSASGTQYF
-,TRBV7-8,TRBJ1-2,CASSLGAAPGFYGYTF
-,TRBV19,TRBJ1-6,CASMDSQSNSPLHF
-,TRBV29-1,TRBJ2-1,CSVEEGEQFF
TRBD1,TRBV28,TRBJ1-5,CASSLEGQGPLQPQHF
-,TRBV29-1,TRBJ2-5,CSVQGGTRETQYF
TRBD2,TRBV5-6,TRBJ2-3,CASSLPLAGATDTQYF
TRBD1,TRBV13,TRBJ2-5,CASSLEGQGLQETQYF
TRBD1,TRBV5-4,TRBJ1-4,CASSPGQGANEKLFF
TRBD1,TRBV27,TRBJ1-2,CASSQGQGMANYGYTF
TRBD1,TRBV28,TRBJ1-5,CASRRTGGFQPQHF
-,TRBV19,TRBJ1-4,CASSTTGPTNEKLFF
TRBD2,TRBV5-4,TRBJ2-1,CASVRGGLAGVYEQFF
-,TRBV7-9,TRBJ2-5,CASSSRIRGETQYF
TRBD1,TRBV30,TRBJ1-4,CAWSLRTGPNEKLFF
-,TRBV5-1,TRBJ1-5,CASSPFLTEAGNQPQHF
-,TRBV5-8,TRBJ2-3,CASSHSRIMSTDTQYF
-,TRBV9,TRBJ1-1,CASSGALSAPNTEAFF
TRBD2,TRBV19,TRBJ2-2,CATTKGTRGTGELFF
-,TRBV21-1,TRBJ2-7,CASIPIERQGLGASYEQYF
TRBD1,TRBV27,TRBJ2-4,CASRGQGKNIQYF
TRBD2,TRBV13,TRBJ2-1,CASSLERGRASSYNEQFF
-,TRBV6-1,TRBJ2-3,CASSELAADTQYF
-,TRBV6-4,TRBJ2-2,CASSEYSGNTGELFF
TRBD1,TRBV5-1,TRBJ1-1,CASRTGDYDTEAFF
TRBD2,TRBV7-7,TRBJ2-3,CASSLGTGGADTQYF
TRBD2,TRBV19,TRBJ2-7,CASQATGLSRDEQYF
TRBD1,TRBV5-1,TRBJ2-7,CASSITGTGAEQYF
TRBD1,TRBV5-5,TRBJ2-7,CASSFRQGYEQYF
-,TRBV14,TRBJ1-6,CASSRQANSPLHF
-,TRBV5-1,TRBJ2-2,CASSFGHTNTGELFF
TRBD1,TRBV10-3,TRBJ2-7,CAISGRQGVNYEQYF
-,TRBV11-2,TRBJ2-5,CASSIPEEVTQYF
-,TRBV7-2,TRBJ2-5,CASQGVSWAMETQYF
-,TRBV18,TRBJ1-1,CASSPTDTEAFF
TRBD1,TRBV5-1,TRBJ2-3,CASSEGQASDTQYF
-,TRBV6-5,TRBJ1-3,CASGQTVSGNTIYF